One and the same sample provided the 16 T cell receptor beta chains below, sequenced in a study of blood T cell repertoires in COVID-19. Produced via immunoSEQ multiplex PCR; TCRdb's table is partial and in-frame only. Among approximately 170,000 clones, approximately 87% were seen once, and the ten largest hold 3.5% to 4%. The sequenced sample consisted of peripheral blood. The receptors here all came from a woman aged 70 to 79 with acute or convalescent COVID-19.

V gene TRBV6-5 combines with J gene TRBJ2-2; 8 bases align to TRBD2. The CDR3 has 16 amino acids. Unmatched junction bases numbered 3, after V lost 2 bases and J lost 1 base. The germline V gene encodes CDR1 MNHEY and CDR2 SVGAGI. CDR3 loop: CASSYRTSGNTGELFF. Written as DNA, the CDR3 is TGTGCCAGCAGTTACAGAACTAGCGGGAACACCGGGGAGCTGTTTTTT.

This chain uses TRBV12-3 or TRBV12-4 with TRBJ1-2, with 8 bases lining up with TRBD1. V was clipped by 7 bases and J by 3 bases; unmatched bases: 4. The CDR3 totals 13 residues. This CDR3 reads CASTSGGYYGYTF. The CDR3 coding sequence is TGTGCCAGCACCTCAGGGGGCTACTATGGCTACACCTTC.

The V gene is TRBV18, the J gene TRBJ1-4; D gene unclear. Germline loops: CDR1 KGHSH, CDR2 LQKENI. V was cut by 3 bases and J by 8 bases, with 13 bases left in between. The CDR3 consists of 14 residues. CDR3 loop: CASSPPSVGEKLFF. The CDR3 nucleotides read TGTGCCAGCTCACCCCCCAGCGTAGGAGAAAAACTGTTTTTT.

The V and J genes are TRBV7-8 and TRBJ1-2; D remains unclear. The CDR3 has 12 residues. CDR1 and CDR2 (germline): SGHVS, FQNEAQ. The ends were cut back, 5 bases at V and 5 bases at J, with 9 bases in the middle. CDR3 sequence (DNA): TGTGCCAGCAGCCACAGATCTTATGGCTACACCTTC. Its translation is CASSHRSYGYTF.

The genes are TRBV6-5 and TRBJ2-3, with TRBD2 matching over 8 bases. The CDR3 is 16 residues long. The J segment lost 0 bases and the V segment lost 4 bases, leaving 6 bases of the junction unmatched. Germline CDR1 reads MNHEY; CDR2 reads SVGAGI. CDR3 in amino acids: CASSFLAGLSTDTQYF. The CDR3 region has the DNA TGTGCCAGCAGTTTTTTAGCGGGGCTAAGCACAGATACGCAGTATTTT.

The chain links TRBV29-1 to TRBJ2-1; the match to TRBD2 covers 8 bases. CDR1 is SQVTM and CDR2 is ANQGSEA in the germline V gene. This CDR3 region has 16 residues. The trim removed 6 bases at V and 9 bases at J, leaving 19 bases unmatched. The CDR3: CSVTEVAGPGMGEQFF. CDR3 nucleotide sequence: TGCAGCGTGACCGAGGTAGCGGGGCCGGGCATGGGTGAGCAGTTCTTC.

CDR3 residues: CASSLDSNYGYTF. The CDR3 DNA follows: TGTGCCAGCAGCCTCGACAGCAACTATGGCTACACCTTC. The chain combines TRBV28 with TRBJ1-2, with D perhaps matching TRBD1 (5 bases). Germline V gene data show CDR1 as MDHEN and CDR2 as SYDVKM. This CDR3 has 13 amino acids. Trimming left V 6 bases short and J 2 bases short, with 10 bases between.

The rearrangement links TRBV2 to TRBJ2-2, with 15 bases that match TRBD2. Trimming at V came to 4 bases and at J to 8 bases, leaving 8 bases not matched to a gene. The CDR3 consists of 17 residues. Germline V gene sequence: CDR1 SNHLY, CDR2 FYNNEI. The CDR3: CASSVWTSGRAGGELFF. In nucleotides, the CDR3 is TGTGCCAGCAGTGTATGGACTAGCGGGAGGGCCGGTGGGGAGCTGTTTTTT.

This chain connects TRBV28 to TRBJ2-5; tentative D call: TRBD2 (5 bases). There are 13 residues in the CDR3. Per the germline V gene, CDR1 is MDHEN and CDR2 is SYDVKM. V lost 5 bases and J lost 2, with 9 bases in between. CDR3 sequence: CASSISVQETQYF. CDR3 sequence (DNA): TGTGCCAGCAGTATTAGCGTACAAGAGACCCAGTACTTC.

The V and J genes are TRBV4-3 and TRBJ1-6; D call uncertain. V was pared by 4 bases and J by 6 bases, with 16 bases between. The germline gives CDR1 LGHNA, CDR2 YSLEER. This CDR3 spans 16 amino acids. In DNA form, the CDR3 reads TGCGCCAGCAGCCTAACAGTAGGGAGCTTTAATTCACCCCTCCACTTT. Translation: CASSLTVGSFNSPLHF.

This clone came up once. The chain is built from TRBV7-8 and TRBJ2-7; maybe TRBD1 (6 bases). The CDR3 is made up of 16 amino acids. Germline V gene data show CDR1 as SGHVS and CDR2 as FQNEAQ. Between the trimmed V and J ends, which lost 0 bases and 2 bases, there was a span of 14 bases. The CDR3 sequence: CASSLAPGTLTYEQYF. CDR3 in DNA: TGTGCCAGCAGCTTAGCTCCTGGGACACTAACCTACGAGCAGTACTTC.

This sequence joins TRBV5-1 and TRBJ1-1; no firm D call. This CDR3 has 16 residues. The V and J ends lost 0 bases and 0 bases respectively, with 12 bases between them. Germline assignment: CDR1 SGHRS and CDR2 YFSETQ. The chain's CDR3 is CASSLVPGTVNTEAFF. The CDR3, as DNA: TGCGCCAGCAGCTTGGTACCAGGAACCGTGAACACTGAAGCTTTCTTT.

CDR3 region: CASRLAGGGGETQYF. Written as DNA, the CDR3 is TGTGCCAGCAGACTAGCGGGAGGAGGGGGAGAGACCCAGTACTTC. The V and J genes are TRBV28 and TRBJ2-5; 12 nucleotides align to TRBD2. The CDR3 totals 15 residues. CDR1 and CDR2 from the germline V gene are MDHEN and SYDVKM. V shed 6 bases and J 4 bases; nucleotides not matched to a gene: 6.

The chain links TRBV9 to TRBJ2-6; D remains unclear. Per the germline V gene, CDR1 is SGDLS and CDR2 is YYNGEE. Trimming removed 3 bases at V and 0 bases at J, with 10 bases between. The CDR3 length is 16 residues. Written as DNA, the CDR3 is TGTGCCAGCAGCGACCCTGAGGACTCTGGGGCCAACGTCCTGACTTTC. Translating gives CASSDPEDSGANVLTF.

This chain uses TRBV4-3 with TRBJ1-1, with D perhaps TRBD1 (6 bases). This CDR3 contains 14 residues. Germline V gives CDR1 LGHNA, CDR2 YSLEER. Deletions cut 0 bases from V and 3 bases from J, with 8 bases between. The CDR3 region is CASSQEEGDTEAFF. The CDR3 bases are TGCGCCAGCAGCCAAGAAGAGGGGGACACTGAAGCTTTCTTT.

This sequence joins TRBV5-1 and TRBJ2-3, with 8 bases that match TRBD2. The V gene's germline CDR1 is SGHRS and CDR2 YFSETQ. The CDR3 is 15 residues long. V lost 4 bases to trimming and J lost 5 bases; unmatched junction nucleotides: 9. Here the CDR3 DNA reads TGCGCCAGCAGCCCCGGGAGCGGGAGAGGAGATACGCAGTATTTT. This encodes CASSPGSGRGDTQYF.